The sequence of this T cell receptor (beta chain) was determined in a study of control samples from healthy donors and cancer patients. TCRdb's table, derived via immunoSEQ multiplex PCR, lists solely in-frame clones and lacks some. The data contain approximately 50,000 clones, 87% of them singletons. This CDR3 spans 14 amino acids. Looked up from germline, CDR1 is SGDLS and CDR2 is YYNGEE. The germline V and J ends were trimmed by 8 bases and 0 bases, with 13 bases remaining between them. The genes are TRBV9 and TRBJ2-3; a weak D match, TRBD1 (6 bases). The receptor was isolated from a man in his sixties with head and neck cancer. Sequenced input: PBMCs. CDR3 amino acids: CASKKGGSTDTQYF. CDR3 sequence (DNA): TGTGCCAGTAAAAAAGGGGGTAGCACAGATACGCAGTATTTT. The complete variable domain, with remaining parts taken from reference TRBV9 and TRBJ2-3, reads DSGVTQTPKHLITATGQRVTLRCSPRSGDLSVYWYQQSLDQGLQFLIQYYNGEERAKGNILERFSAQQFPDLHSELNLSSLELGDSALYFCASKKGGSTDTQYFGPGTRLTVL.